These 16 T cell receptor beta chains share one sample of origin, sequenced in a study of beta chain features in type 1 diabetes. Study findings and constraints: Shorter TCRB CDR3s, moderately but significantly so, marked every one of the four CD4+ subsets in Type 1 diabetes patients.

For these receptors, no antigen is known. Every bit of the isolated RNA underwent reverse transcription, so sequencing read expressed TCRB transcripts. Sequencing was performed with immunoSEQ multiplex PCR; in TCRdb, only in-frame clones are kept and a portion is missing. The data show a few hundred thousand clones, under 20% seen once. The sample was naive CD4+ T cells from blood. All receptors derive from a man aged 25-45 years with type 1 diabetes.

This clone has just a few counts. This chain links TRBV7-2 with TRBJ2-5; D not resolved. CDR3 length equals 14 residues. V was trimmed by 1 base and J by 2 bases, leaving 8 bases between them. Germline assignment: CDR1 SGHTA and CDR2 FQGNSA. CDR3 residues: CASSLVGLQETQYF. In DNA, the CDR3 is TGTGCCAGCAGCTTAGTGGGCTTGCAAGAGACCCAGTACTTC.

The V gene is TRBV4-1, the J gene TRBJ2-2; the D is unclear. CDR1 is MGHRA, CDR2 YSYEKL, per germline. CDR3 size: 14 residues. Trimming shortened V by 2 bases and J by 4 bases, and 8 bases separated the two germline ends. The CDR3 DNA is TGCGCCAGCAGCCAAATTGTCTCCACCGGGGAGCTGTTTTTT. Its protein is CASSQIVSTGELFF.

The genes are TRBV2 and TRBJ2-7; D is unresolved. The CDR3 runs 11 residues. The V end lost 6 bases, the J end lost 4 bases, and 7 bases lay between the germline ends. Looked up from germline, CDR1 is SNHLY and CDR2 is FYNNEI. In DNA, the CDR3 is TGTGCCAGCAGGGACCTTTACGAGCAGTACTTC. The encoded protein is CASRDLYEQYF.

This clone was seen a few times. The rearrangement links TRBV29-1 to TRBJ2-4; no definite D call. Germline assignment: CDR1 SQVTM and CDR2 ANQGSEA. The CDR3 consists of 13 residues. V lost 7 bases and J 1 base, leaving 11 bases between the germline ends. DNA of the CDR3: TGCAGCGCCGAGGACGTTGCCAAAAACATTCAGTACTTC. Protein sequence: CSAEDVAKNIQYF.

This clone was seen only a few times. The junction does not match germline at one end; this may be a read error. The DNA for the CDR3 is TGCAGCGCTGAAACTAGCGGGAGGGCCACAGATACGCAGTATTTT. Translated: CSAETSGRATDTQYF. The gene calls are TRBV29-1 and TRBJ2-3; TRBD2 matches 13 bases. CDR1 SQVTM and CDR2 ANQGSEA come from the germline V gene. This CDR3 has 15 residues.

V usage is TRBV19 and J usage is TRBJ2-7; 9 positions agree with TRBD1. J gave up 0 bases and V 10 bases, and 7 bases lay outside the gene matches. Germline CDR1 is LNHDA and CDR2 is SQIVND (reference sequence). The CDR3 spans 14 residues. The CDR3 region is CATSRDRVSYEQYF. Here the CDR3 DNA reads TGTGCCACCTCGAGGGACAGGGTCTCCTACGAGCAGTACTTC.

This clone was counted only a few times. This sequence joins TRBV29-1 and TRBJ2-7, with D possibly being TRBD1 (5 bases). The CDR3 is 14 residues long. Trimming shortened V by 3 bases and J by 1 base, and 13 bases separated the two germline ends. Germline V gene lookup returns CDR1 SQVTM and CDR2 ANQGSEA. CDR3 coding DNA: TGCAGCGTTGATGGTGGGGCAGATTCCTACGAGCAGTACTTC. Its protein product is CSVDGGADSYEQYF.

The J gene is TRBJ2-3, the V gene TRBV7-2, with TRBD2 matching 9 bases. Germline assignment: CDR1 SGHTA and CDR2 FQGNSA. With 6 bases clipped from V and 5 bases from J, the junction kept 9 bases outside the gene matches. There are 15 residues in the CDR3. The CDR3 protein is CASRPPGLAIDTQYF. CDR3 nucleotide sequence: TGTGCCAGCAGACCCCCGGGACTAGCAATAGATACGCAGTATTTT.

The chain couples TRBV5-1 to TRBJ1-5; D unclear. Trimming removed 0 bases at V and 7 bases at J, with 8 bases between. From germline, CDR1 is SGHRS and CDR2 YFSETQ. The CDR3 covers 13 residues. CDR3 loop: CASSLAEGQPQHF. The CDR3 DNA reads TGCGCCAGCAGCTTGGCGGAGGGCCAGCCCCAGCATTTT.

The chain couples TRBV30 to TRBJ1-2; possibly TRBD1 for D (5 bases). V was clipped by 4 bases and J by 5 bases, with 17 bases between them. CDR3 size: 14 residues. Germline assignment: CDR1 GTSNPN and CDR2 SVGIG (reference sequence). DNA of the CDR3: TGTGCCTGGACCAAGACAGAATACCTTTATGGCTACACCTTC. This encodes CAWTKTEYLYGYTF.

The chain joins TRBV18 to TRBJ2-1; D is ambiguous. The V end was cut by 2 bases, the J end by 5 bases, with 13 bases between. CDR3 length equals 15 residues. The germline V gene has CDR1 KGHSH and CDR2 LQKENI. The CDR3 loop is CASSPGVPSHNEQFF. CDR3 in DNA: TGTGCCAGCTCACCAGGGGTCCCGTCCCACAATGAGCAGTTCTTC. The full variable domain, rest sourced from reference TRBV18 and TRBJ2-1, is NAGVMQNPRHLVRRRGQEARLRCSPMKGHSHVYWYRQLPEEGLKFMVYLQKENIIDESGMPKERFSAEFPKEGPSILRIQQVVRGDSAAYFCASSPGVPSHNEQFFGPGTRLTVL.

This chain joins TRBV7-8 and TRBJ2-1; D ambiguous. The CDR3 length is 11 residues. V was clipped by 1 base and J by 9 bases, with 4 bases between them. Germline V gene sequence: CDR1 SGHVS, CDR2 FQNEAQ. CDR3: CASSLGAEQFF. The DNA for the CDR3 is TGTGCCAGCAGCTTAGGAGCTGAGCAGTTCTTC.

This rearrangement joins TRBV15 to TRBJ2-1; 7 nucleotides line up with TRBD1. Germline CDR1 LNHNV, CDR2 YYDKDF (reference sequence). The CDR3 is 14 amino acids. Losses at the gene ends were 0 bases for V and 13 bases for J; bases not matched to a gene: 9. CDR3 nucleotide sequence: TGTGCCACCAGCAGAGATAGGACAGGAGGAAGACAGTTCTTC. This encodes CATSRDRTGGRQFF.

This clone was detected a few times. V usage is TRBV29-1 and J usage is TRBJ2-1, with D possibly being TRBD2 (6 bases). V gave up 3 bases and J gave up 3 bases, with 9 bases separating them. The CDR3 spans 13 residues. Germline CDR1 is SQVTM and CDR2 is ANQGSEA. This chain's CDR3 is CSVDPGLYNEQFF. The CDR3 DNA is TGCAGCGTTGATCCGGGACTCTACAATGAGCAGTTCTTC.

J is TRBJ2-7 and V is TRBV4-3, with 7 bases aligning to TRBD2. Looked up from germline, CDR1 is LGHNA and CDR2 is YSLEER. Trimming took 1 base from V and 1 from J; bases not matched to a gene: 4. CDR3 length: 15 residues. CDR3 nucleotides: TGCGCCAGCAGCCAAGTGATAGCGGGTTCCTACGAGCAGTACTTC. It codes for CASSQVIAGSYEQYF.

The rearrangement uses TRBV29-1 and TRBJ2-5; 9 positions match TRBD2. With 6 bases clipped from V and 7 bases from J, the junction kept 12 bases outside the gene matches. CDR1 and CDR2 (germline): SQVTM, ANQGSEA. This CDR3 comprises 14 residues. CDR3 residues: CSVRGLASERTQYF. As DNA, the CDR3 is TGCAGCGTGAGGGGACTAGCTTCGGAGCGGACCCAGTACTTC.